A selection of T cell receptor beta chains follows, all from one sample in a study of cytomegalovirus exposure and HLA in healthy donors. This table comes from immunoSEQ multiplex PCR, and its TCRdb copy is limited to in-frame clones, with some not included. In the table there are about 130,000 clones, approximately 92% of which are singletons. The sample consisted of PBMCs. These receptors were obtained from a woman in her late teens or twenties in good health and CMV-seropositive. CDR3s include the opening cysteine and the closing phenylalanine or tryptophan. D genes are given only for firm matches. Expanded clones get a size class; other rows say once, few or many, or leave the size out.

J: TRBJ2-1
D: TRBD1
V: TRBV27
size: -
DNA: TGTGCCAGCAGTTTCAACAGGGGTTGGAATGAGCAGTTCTTC
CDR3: CASSFNRGWNEQFF

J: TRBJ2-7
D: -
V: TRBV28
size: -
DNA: TGTGCCAGCAGTTTACACAGGGCCTACGAGCAGTACTTC
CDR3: CASSLHRAYEQYF

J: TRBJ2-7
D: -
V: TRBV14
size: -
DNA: TGTGCCAGCAGCCAAGAGCCCCTTAGCTCCTACGAGCAGTACTTC
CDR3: CASSQEPLSSYEQYF

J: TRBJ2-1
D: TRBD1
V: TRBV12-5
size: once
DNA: TGTGCTAGTGACCCGGGACAGGGGGCCTCGAATGAGCAGTTCTTC
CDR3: CASDPGQGASNEQFF

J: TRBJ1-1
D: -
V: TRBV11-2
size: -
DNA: TGTGCCAGCAGCTTAGGACAGAGCACTGAAGCTTTCTTT
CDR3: CASSLGQSTEAFF

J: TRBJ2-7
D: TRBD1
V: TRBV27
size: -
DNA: TGTGCCAGCAGTTTGCAGGGGGCGTACTACGAGCAGTACTTC
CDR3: CASSLQGAYYEQYF

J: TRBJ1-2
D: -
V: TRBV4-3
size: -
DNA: TGCGCCAGCAGCCAAGAAGGGGACTACCCGAACTATGGCTACACCTTC
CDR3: CASSQEGDYPNYGYTF

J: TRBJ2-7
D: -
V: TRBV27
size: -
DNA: TGTGCCAGCAGTCTATCTACAGGGTCCTACGAGCAGTACTTC
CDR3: CASSLSTGSYEQYF

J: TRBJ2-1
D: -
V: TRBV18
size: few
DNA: TGTGCCAGCTCACCGCCCAATGCGAATGAGCAGTTCTTC
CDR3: CASSPPNANEQFF

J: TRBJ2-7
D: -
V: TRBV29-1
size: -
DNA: TGCAGCGTCGGACGACGCGGGCGCGGCTACGAGCAGTACTTC
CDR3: CSVGRRGRGYEQYF

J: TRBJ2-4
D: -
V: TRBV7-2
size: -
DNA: TGTGCCAGCAGCCTTAAACAGGGCATCGGAAACATTCAGTACTTC
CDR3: CASSLKQGIGNIQYF

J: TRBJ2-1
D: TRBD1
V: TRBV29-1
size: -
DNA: TGCAGCGTTACTGGACAGGGAAGGGAGCAGTTCTTC
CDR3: CSVTGQGREQFF

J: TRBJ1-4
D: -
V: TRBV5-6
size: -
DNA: TGTGCCAGCAGCTCGGGGAACAGGGACGAAAAACTGTTTTTT
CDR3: CASSSGNRDEKLFF

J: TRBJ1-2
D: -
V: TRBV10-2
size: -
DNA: TGCGCCAGCAGTGATGGCTTCTCCGGGGGAGATGGCTACACCTTC
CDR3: CASSDGFSGGDGYTF